This TCR beta chain was sequenced during a study of OX40 agonist ivuxolimab in advanced cancers. Study-level background: Aged 23 to 79 with a mean of 60 years, they were about 83% male.

Regarding the study as a whole: On average, CD8+ T cells showed a greater number of expanded clones than CD4+.

About this clone itself: Its antigen is unidentified.

The CDR3 extends over 17 amino acids. Germline V CDR1 and CDR2: SGHAT, FQNNGV. Between the trimmed V and J ends, which lost 5 bases and 4 bases, there was a span of 23 bases. The table came from immunoSEQ multiplex PCR; TCRdb's copy has only in-frame clones and leaves some out. The sample contains roughly 60,000 clones, around 90% of which appear only once. Individuals having autoimmune disease history or systemic immunosuppression were not enrolled. Specimen: CD4+ or CD8+ T cells sorted from blood, collected in a trial of the OX40 agonist ivuxolimab. This receptor was obtained from an adult with an advanced solid tumor such as melanoma, head and neck, liver or kidney cancer. J is TRBJ1-2 and V is TRBV11-2; maybe TRBD1 (6 bases). The CDR3 DNA is TGTGCCAGCAGCCCGCAATTCGGGGCGGGGGCGATCTATGGCTACACCTTC. It translates to CASSPQFGAGAIYGYTF. Full variable domain (missing parts from reference TRBV11-2 and TRBJ1-2): EAGVAQSPRYKIIEKRQSVAFWCNPISGHATLYWYQQILGQGPKLLIQFQNNGVVDDSQLPKDRFSAERLKGVDSTLKIQPAKLEDSAVYLCASSPQFGAGAIYGYTFGSGTRLTVV.